These T cell receptor beta chains were read from a single sample in a study of T cells after posttransplantation cyclophosphamide. Clones were read by immunoSEQ multiplex PCR, and TCRdb kept only the in-frame ones, dropping some. The data contain 15,000 to 20,000 clones, approximately 82% of them singletons. Specimen: memory CD4+ T cells sorted from blood. These receptors came from a man aged 30 to 39 in good health and a related stem cell transplant donor. Each CDR3 is given with its conserved first and last residue. D genes are given only for firm matches. Size is stated for part of the rows, as once, few or many counts, or as a class when the clone is expanded.

v_call,clone_size,d_call,j_call,cdr3_aa,cdr3_nt
TRBV6-1,NA,TRBD2,TRBJ2-1,CASSARTSGYYNEQFF,TGTGCCAGCAGTGCCAGGACTAGCGGATATTACAATGAGCAGTTCTTC
TRBV9,once,NA,TRBJ1-1,CASSVLWNTEAFF,TGTGCCAGCAGCGTCCTCTGGAACACTGAAGCTTTCTTT
TRBV11-1,NA,TRBD2,TRBJ2-3,CASSLISAGGPTDTQYF,TGTGCCAGCAGCTTAATCTCGGCGGGGGGGCCCACAGATACGCAGTATTTT
TRBV6-6,NA,TRBD1,TRBJ2-6,CASSYSTGSGANVLTF,TGTGCCAGCAGTTACTCGACAGGGTCTGGGGCCAACGTCCTGACTTTC
TRBV19,NA,TRBD1,TRBJ2-2,CASTLYEQGVGELFF,TGTGCCAGTACTCTATACGAACAGGGGGTCGGGGAGCTGTTTTTT
TRBV6-1,NA,TRBD1,TRBJ2-7,CASEIDRGNSYEQYF,TGTGCCAGCGAAATTGACAGGGGCAACTCCTACGAGCAGTACTTC
TRBV21-1,NA,NA,TRBJ2-6,CASSKLHRVSGANVLTF,TGTGCCAGCAGCAAACTGCACAGGGTGTCTGGGGCCAACGTCCTGACTTTC
TRBV19,NA,TRBD2,TRBJ2-1,CASNSGQRGLAGGHSYNEQFF,TGTGCCAGTAATTCAGGACAGCGAGGACTAGCGGGGGGTCACTCCTACAATGAGCAGTTCTTC
TRBV5-1,NA,NA,TRBJ2-7,CASSFLDRTVSYEQYF,TGCGCCAGCAGCTTCCTGGACAGAACGGTTTCCTACGAGCAGTACTTC
TRBV19,NA,NA,TRBJ1-2,CASREQYGYTF,TGTGCCAGTAGGGAACAGTATGGCTACACCTTC
TRBV6-1,NA,TRBD1,TRBJ1-5,CASSRITGDGQPQHF,TGTGCCAGCAGCCGCATTACAGGGGATGGTCAGCCCCAGCATTTT
TRBV2,NA,TRBD1,TRBJ2-3,CASSPRTGRDTQYF,TGTGCCAGCAGTCCCAGGACAGGGCGGGATACGCAGTATTTT
TRBV5-6,medium-sized,NA,TRBJ1-2,CASSLVVAGYYGYTF,TGTGCCAGCAGCTTGGTCGTTGCAGGGTACTATGGCTACACCTTC
TRBV4-2,few,NA,TRBJ2-7,CASSQLGQPYEQYF,TGTGCCAGCAGCCAACTGGGACAACCCTACGAGCAGTACTTC
TRBV10-3,NA,NA,TRBJ1-2,CAIRADRTSYGYTF,TGTGCCATCAGAGCAGACAGGACTAGCTATGGCTACACCTTC
TRBV19,NA,TRBD2,TRBJ2-4,CASSTIRGGVLNIQYF,TGTGCCAGTAGTACTATACGGGGAGGGGTATTGAACATTCAGTACTTC
TRBV4-2,NA,NA,TRBJ2-3,CASSQTLALTDTQYF,TGTGCCAGCAGCCAAACCCTAGCGCTCACAGATACGCAGTATTTT
TRBV6-1,NA,NA,TRBJ2-7,CASARRGGHEQYF,TGTGCCAGCGCCCGGAGGGGGGGCCACGAGCAGTACTTC
TRBV6-4,NA,TRBD2,TRBJ2-3,CASSVRAGGTDTQYF,TGTGCCAGCAGTGTTCGAGCGGGGGGCACAGATACGCAGTATTTT
TRBV29-1,few,NA,TRBJ2-2,CSVQRHSNTGELFF,TGCAGCGTGCAGAGACACTCGAACACCGGGGAGCTGTTTTTT
TRBV11-3,NA,TRBD1,TRBJ2-2,CASSLRTGSAGELFF,TGTGCCAGCAGCTTGAGGACAGGGTCGGCCGGGGAGCTGTTTTTT
TRBV5-1,NA,TRBD2,TRBJ2-2,CASSLIHSGGDNTGELFF,TGCGCCAGCAGCTTGATCCATAGCGGGGGTGATAACACCGGGGAGCTGTTTTTT
TRBV7-2,NA,TRBD2,TRBJ2-3,CASSPGGGTDTQYF,TGTGCCAGCAGTCCCGGGGGGGGCACAGATACGCAGTATTTT
TRBV10-3,NA,NA,TRBJ2-3,CAISERSGLPTDTQYF,TGTGCCATCAGTGAGAGGAGCGGGCTACCCACAGATACGCAGTATTTT